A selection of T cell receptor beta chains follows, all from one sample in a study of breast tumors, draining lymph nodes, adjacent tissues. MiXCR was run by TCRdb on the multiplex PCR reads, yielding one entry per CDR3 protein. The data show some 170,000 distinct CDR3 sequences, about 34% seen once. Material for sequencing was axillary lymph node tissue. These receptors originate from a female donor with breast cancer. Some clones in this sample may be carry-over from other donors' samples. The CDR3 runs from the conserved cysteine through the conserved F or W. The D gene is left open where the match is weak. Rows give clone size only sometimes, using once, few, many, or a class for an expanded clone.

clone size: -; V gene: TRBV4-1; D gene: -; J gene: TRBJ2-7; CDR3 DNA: TGCGCCAGCAGCCGTTACGAGGCCTCCTACGAGCAGTACTTC; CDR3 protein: CASSRYEASYEQYF
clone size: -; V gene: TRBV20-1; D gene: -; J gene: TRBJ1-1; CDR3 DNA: TGCAGTGCTAGAGCGATCGGGTGGGGCACTGAAGCTTTCTTT; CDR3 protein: CSARAIGWGTEAFF
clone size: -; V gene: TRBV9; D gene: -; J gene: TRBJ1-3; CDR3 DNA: TGTGCCAGCAACCCGGGGGGTACGGGAAACACCATATATTTT; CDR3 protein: CASNPGGTGNTIYF
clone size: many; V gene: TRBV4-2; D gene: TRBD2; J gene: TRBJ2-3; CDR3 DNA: TGTGCCAGCAGCCGACAAGCGGGAACAGATACGCAGTATTTT; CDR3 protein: CASSRQAGTDTQYF
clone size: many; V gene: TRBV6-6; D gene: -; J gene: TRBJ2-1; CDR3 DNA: TGTGCCAGCAGTAGGGACGAGGTAGATGAGCAGTTCTTC; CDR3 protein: CASSRDEVDEQFF
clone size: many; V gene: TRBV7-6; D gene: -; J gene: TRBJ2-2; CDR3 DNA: TGTGCCAGCAGCTTAGAGCCCCCAGCTCTCACCGGGGAGCTGTTTTTT; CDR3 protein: CASSLEPPALTGELFF
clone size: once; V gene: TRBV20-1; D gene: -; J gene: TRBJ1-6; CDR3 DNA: TGCAGTGCTAGAGATAGGAACAGTCGCAATTCACCCCTCCACTTT; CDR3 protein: CSARDRNSRNSPLHF
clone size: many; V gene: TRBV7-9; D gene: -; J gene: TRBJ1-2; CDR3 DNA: TGTGCCAGCAGCTTAGCTACAGGGAACTATGGCTACACCTTC; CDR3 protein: CASSLATGNYGYTF
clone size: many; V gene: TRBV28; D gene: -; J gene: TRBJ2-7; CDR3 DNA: TGTGCCAGCGGACAGGGAGGGTCCTACGAGCAGTACTTC; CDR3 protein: CASGQGGSYEQYF
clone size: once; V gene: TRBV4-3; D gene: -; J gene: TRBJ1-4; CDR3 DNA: TGCGCCAGCGGCCGTCGGGGGGAGGGGCCTAATGAAAAACTGTTTTTT; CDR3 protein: CASGRRGEGPNEKLFF
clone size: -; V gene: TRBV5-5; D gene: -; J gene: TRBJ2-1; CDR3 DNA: TGTGCCAGCAGCTTGGCGGCTAGACGAGAGGGGAGCGACAATGAGCAGTTCTTC; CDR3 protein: CASSLAARREGSDNEQFF
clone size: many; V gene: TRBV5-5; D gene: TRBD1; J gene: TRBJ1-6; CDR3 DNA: TGTGCCAGCAGCTACGGGACAGATAATTCACCCCTCCACTTT; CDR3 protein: CASSYGTDNSPLHF
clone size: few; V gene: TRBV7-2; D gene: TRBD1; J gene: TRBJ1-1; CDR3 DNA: TGTGCCAGCAGCTTTGGGACAGGGGTCCTGTACACTGAAGCTTTCTTT; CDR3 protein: CASSFGTGVLYTEAFF
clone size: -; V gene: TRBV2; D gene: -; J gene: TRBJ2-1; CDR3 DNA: TGTGCCTGCAGTCAAAGGGCGTCCGGCTACGATGAGCAGTTCTTC; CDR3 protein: CACSQRASGYDEQFF
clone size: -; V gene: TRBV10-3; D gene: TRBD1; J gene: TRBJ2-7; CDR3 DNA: TGTGCCATCAGCGGGACAGGGACGGGGCCCTACGAGCAGTACTTC; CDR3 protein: CAISGTGTGPYEQYF
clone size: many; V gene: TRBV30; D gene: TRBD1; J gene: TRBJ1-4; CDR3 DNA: TGTGCCTGGAGTACTACTCGACAGGGGGCTCTCTATGAAAAACTGTTTTTT; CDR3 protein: CAWSTTRQGALYEKLFF
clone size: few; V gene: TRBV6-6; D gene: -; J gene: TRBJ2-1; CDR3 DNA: TGTGCCAGCAGTTCCCGCAGCTACAATGAGCAGTTCTTC; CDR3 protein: CASSSRSYNEQFF
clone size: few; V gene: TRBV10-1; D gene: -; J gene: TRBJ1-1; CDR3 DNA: TGCGCCAGCAGTGAGCCCTGGGGGGCCCCATTCAACACTGAAGCTTTCTTT; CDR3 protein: CASSEPWGAPFNTEAFF
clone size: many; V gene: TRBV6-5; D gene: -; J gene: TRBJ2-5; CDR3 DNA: TGTGCCAGCAGAATTGGGGAGACCCAGTACTTC; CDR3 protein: CASRIGETQYF
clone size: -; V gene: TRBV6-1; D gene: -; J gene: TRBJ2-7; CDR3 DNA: TGTGCCAGTCTCCTACTCTACGAGCAGTACTTC; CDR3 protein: CASLLLYEQYF
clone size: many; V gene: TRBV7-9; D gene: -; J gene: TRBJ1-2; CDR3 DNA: TGTGCCAGCAGCTTAGGTCGGGGAGAGTTTGGCTACACCTTC; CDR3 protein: CASSLGRGEFGYTF
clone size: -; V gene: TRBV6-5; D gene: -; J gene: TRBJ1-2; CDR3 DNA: TGTGCCAGCAGCCGGGGAGGGCCCGCCGATAACTATGGCTACACCTTC; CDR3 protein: CASSRGGPADNYGYTF